This T cell receptor (beta chain) was recorded in a study of blood T cell repertoires in COVID-19. The wider study: Spain, Italy and the United States supplied samples that represented acute and convalescent COVID-19. T cells, B-cell-depleted T cells, or PBMCs provided the cDNA or gDNA that served as material.

As originally analysed: Reference gene primer amplification gave nucleated cell count estimates. TCRdb's copy holds only in-frame clones and misses some; the assay was immunoSEQ multiplex PCR. Clonal size and the V and J genes are those of that table, whereas D and trimming came from the DNA. The sample shows about 150,000 clones, 70% to 85% of them seen only once. Enrolled during active infection, Seattle patients were then followed longitudinally. Trimming shortened V by 6 bases and J by 6 bases, and 7 bases separated the two germline ends. Germline V gene sequence: CDR1 MNHEY, CDR2 SVGAGI. This CDR3 spans 11 amino acids. This clone was found once.

This chain connects TRBV6-5 to TRBJ2-3; tentative D call: TRBD2 (5 bases). The receptor comes from a man between 60 and 75 years old with COVID-19, enrolled during active disease. The sequenced sample was peripheral blood. The CDR3 loop reads CASSGVDTQYF. The CDR3 nucleotides read TGTGCCAGCAGCGGGGTGGATACGCAGTATTTT.